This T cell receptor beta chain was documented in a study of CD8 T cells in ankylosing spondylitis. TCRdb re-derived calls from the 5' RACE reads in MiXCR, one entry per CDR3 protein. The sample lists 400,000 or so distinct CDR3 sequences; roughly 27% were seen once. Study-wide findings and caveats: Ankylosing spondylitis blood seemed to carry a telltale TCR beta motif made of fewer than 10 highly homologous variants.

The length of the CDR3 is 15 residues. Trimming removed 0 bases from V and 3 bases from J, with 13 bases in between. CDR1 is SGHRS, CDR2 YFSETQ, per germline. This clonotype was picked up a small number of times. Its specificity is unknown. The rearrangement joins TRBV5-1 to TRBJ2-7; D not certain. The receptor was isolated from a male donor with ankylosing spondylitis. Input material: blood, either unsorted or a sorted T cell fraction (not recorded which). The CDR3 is CASSLGLGLIYEQYF. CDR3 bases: TGCGCCAGCAGCTTGGGGTTGGGTTTGATCTACGAGCAGTACTTC.